This T cell receptor (beta chain) was sequenced in a study of T cell responses to AZD1222 COVID-19 vaccine. Whole-study findings and limits: With two AZD1222 doses given, Spike-specific TCR breadth and depth both rose.

V shed 4 bases, J shed 4 bases, and the junction held 4 bases outside the gene matches. CDR1 LGHDT and CDR2 YNNKEL come from the germline V gene (reference sequence). The length of the CDR3 is 15 residues. Remarks on this clone: The antigen is not known.

The repertoire was sequenced with immunoSEQ multiplex PCR; TCRdb's copy has only in-frame clones and lacks some. This sample has roughly 140,000 clones, with around 95% found just once. This sample comprised peripheral blood, obtained on day 0 of AZD1222 vaccination. This chain joins TRBV3-1 (or the pseudogene TRBV3-2) and TRBJ2-2, with TRBD1 matching 9 bases. The source of this sequence is an adult in good health. As DNA, the CDR3 is TGTGCCAGCAGCCCACGGGACAGGGCCACCGGGGAGCTGTTTTTT. Translating gives CASSPRDRATGELFF.